These 18 T cell receptor beta chains came from one sample sequenced in a study of CD8+ T cells in alopecia areata. Sequencing used cDNA as its template, made by extracting RNA and reverse transcribing it. TCRdb's copy holds only in-frame clones and misses some; the assay was immunoSEQ multiplex PCR. This table holds more than 90,000 clones, less than 70% found once. Sequenced: CD4+ T cells sorted from blood. These receptors were taken from a human donor in good health.

The rearrangement joins TRBV19 to TRBJ1-2; D unclear. Germline CDR1 reads LNHDA; CDR2 reads SQIVND (reference sequence). The germline V and J ends were trimmed by 8 bases and 5 bases, with 15 bases remaining between them. This CDR3 is built from 13 residues. The DNA for the CDR3 is TGTGCCAGTGGGAAGAAGGGTTTTTATGGCTACACCTTC. Protein sequence: CASGKKGFYGYTF.

The chain couples TRBV19 to TRBJ1-1; unclear D gene. The V gene lost 2 bases and the J gene lost 8 bases, with 12 bases spanning the gap. CDR1 is LNHDA and CDR2 is SQIVND in the germline V gene (reference sequence). The CDR3 is made up of 13 amino acids. The CDR3 region has the DNA TGTGCCAGTAGTATACTTCGGGGATTAGAAGCTTTCTTT. Protein sequence: CASSILRGLEAFF.

The chain is built from TRBV6-5 and TRBJ1-6; possibly TRBD1 for D (5 bases). Trimming pared 4 bases from V and 6 bases from J, leaving 16 bases between. Germline CDR1 and CDR2: MNHEY and SVGAGI. The CDR3 spans 16 residues. The DNA for the CDR3 is TGTGCCAGCAGTTTCCCCCGAGCAGGGAGTAATTCACCCCTCCACTTT. Its protein is CASSFPRAGSNSPLHF.

This clone occurred a few times. The chain recombines TRBV29-1 with TRBJ1-2; unclear D gene. V lost 3 bases, J lost 8 bases, and 16 bases lay in between. Germline-derived CDR1 and CDR2 are SQVTM and ANQGSEA. The CDR3 extends over 13 amino acids. In nucleotides, the CDR3 is TGCAGCGTTGAGCGTTTGGGCCCTAAAGGCTACACCTTC. It yields the protein CSVERLGPKGYTF.

This clone came up once. J is TRBJ1-3 and V is TRBV20-1; D is uncertain. Trimming removed 2 bases from V and 4 bases from J, with 3 bases in between. The CDR3 sequence is 11 residues long. The germline V gene encodes CDR1 DFQATT and CDR2 SNEGSKA (reference sequence). CDR3 sequence reads: CSARSGNTIYF. DNA of the CDR3: TGCAGTGCTAGATCCGGAAACACCATATATTTT.

This clone has a single count. In nucleotides, the CDR3 is TGCGCCAGCAGCTTGGAACAAGGGAGGACCGGGGAGCTGTTTTTT. Its protein is CASSLEQGRTGELFF. The chain joins TRBV5-1 to TRBJ2-2, with D perhaps TRBD2 (6 bases). Germline CDR1 is SGHRS and CDR2 is YFSETQ. The CDR3 consists of 15 residues. V was pared by 0 bases and J by 5 bases, with 11 bases between.

The rearrangement links TRBV29-1 to TRBJ1-1, with D possibly matching TRBD1 (6 bases). Germline loops: CDR1 SQVTM, CDR2 ANQGSEA. The CDR3 contains 12 residues. The V and J ends lost 7 bases and 1 base respectively, with 10 bases between them. CDR3 DNA sequence: TGCAGCGGTGGACAGCCGAACACTGAAGCTTTCTTT. Protein sequence: CSGGQPNTEAFF.

The chain employs TRBV6-5 and TRBJ2-5; a possible D gene is TRBD2 (6 bases). The germline gives CDR1 MNHEY, CDR2 SVGAGI. The V and J ends lost 10 bases and 7 bases respectively, with 22 bases between them. The CDR3 is made up of 14 amino acids. As DNA, the CDR3 is TGTGCCACCCGCGGGGCGCGGGGTGTGGCGACCCAGTACTTC. Residues: CATRGARGVATQYF.

This clone was detected only a few times. The V gene is TRBV29-1, the J gene TRBJ2-1, with 7 bases identical to TRBD2. The CDR3 is made up of 15 amino acids. The junction had 9 bases not matched to a gene; V was cut back by 7 bases and J by 0 bases. Germline V gene lookup returns CDR1 SQVTM and CDR2 ANQGSEA. The CDR3 spells CSAGVAGVSYNEQFF. The DNA for the CDR3 is TGCAGCGCGGGGGTCGCGGGAGTCTCCTACAATGAGCAGTTCTTC.

This clone was recorded only once. This CDR3 is CASSFDYEQYF. In DNA form, the CDR3 reads TGTGCCAGCAGCTTCGATTACGAGCAGTACTTC. The genes are TRBV7-9 and TRBJ2-7; no clear D gene. Germline values: CDR1 SEHNR, CDR2 FQNEAQ (reference sequence). V lost 3 bases, J lost 4 bases, and 4 bases lay in between. The CDR3 totals 11 residues.

The gene calls are TRBV10-3 and TRBJ1-2, with a tentative D call TRBD1 (6 bases). CDR1 is ENHRY, CDR2 SYGVKD, per germline. The V gene lost 3 bases and the J gene lost 4 bases, with 15 bases spanning the gap. This CDR3 has 15 residues. The CDR3 coding sequence is TGTGCCATCAGTGATCGGGGGCAGGATCTCTATGGCTACACCTTC. Protein: CAISDRGQDLYGYTF.

The genes are TRBV5-1 and TRBJ2-2; D ambiguous. The CDR3 extends over 13 amino acids. The germline gives CDR1 SGHRS, CDR2 YFSETQ. Trimming removed 6 bases at V and 1 base at J, with 7 bases between. The CDR3 DNA reads as TGCGCCAGCAACTCGGGGAACACCGGGGAGCTGTTTTTT. Translation: CASNSGNTGELFF.

This chain connects TRBV18 to TRBJ2-7, with D unresolved. The germline V gene has CDR1 KGHSH and CDR2 LQKENI. The CDR3 loop spans 12 amino acids. V was cut by 5 bases and J by 2 bases, with 7 bases left in between. The CDR3 DNA sequence: TGTGCCAGCTCAACGGACGCCTACGAGCAGTACTTC. Translating gives CASSTDAYEQYF.

The chain uses TRBV30 and TRBJ1-2, with TRBD1 matching over 9 bases. CDR1 is GTSNPN, CDR2 SVGIG, per germline (reference sequence). V lost 3 bases to trimming and J lost 3 bases; unmatched junction nucleotides: 8. This CDR3 has 15 amino acids. CDR3 coding DNA: TGTGCCTGGAGAGAAGGGGACAGGGAAGACTATGGCTACACCTTC. Translation gives CAWREGDREDYGYTF. The variable domain in full, with the rest retrieved from reference TRBV30 and TRBJ1-2, is SQTIHQWPATLVQPVGSPLSLECTVEGTSNPNLYWYRQAAGRGLQLLFYSVGIGQISSEVPQNLSASRPQDRQFILSSKKLLLSDSGFYLCAWREGDREDYGYTFGSGTRLTVV.

The rearrangement uses TRBV2 and TRBJ1-5, with unresolved D. The V and J ends lost 1 base and 3 bases respectively, with 10 bases between them. From germline, CDR1 is SNHLY and CDR2 FYNNEI. The CDR3 covers 15 residues. The DNA for the CDR3 is TGTGCCAGCAGTGAAGGTCGCCTCTCCAATCAGCCCCAGCATTTT. Translated, it gives CASSEGRLSNQPQHF.

The chain carries TRBV2 and TRBJ2-5; 8 positions match TRBD2. Germline V lookup: CDR1 SNHLY, CDR2 FYNNEI. V lost 4 bases, J lost 7 bases, and 11 bases stayed unmatched. The CDR3 spans 15 residues. CDR3 sequence reads: CASSVQRGHPGTQYF. CDR3 DNA: TGTGCCAGCAGTGTTCAGCGGGGGCACCCCGGGACCCAGTACTTC.

Judged by abundance, this clone is medium-sized. Other DNA variants within this sample encode the same CDR3. The CDR3 loop is CASSEGGQPQHF. Written as DNA, the CDR3 is TGTGCCAGCAGTGAAGGGGGGCAGCCCCAGCATTTT. This chain links TRBV2 with TRBJ1-5; perhaps TRBD1 as D (5 bases). V dropped 1 base and J dropped 7 bases, with 5 bases sitting between them. CDR1 SNHLY and CDR2 FYNNEI come from the germline V gene. This CDR3 has 12 residues.

CDR3 nucleotides: TGTGCCAGCAGGGGACTAGCGGGGGGAGAGACCCAGTACTTC. Encoded protein: CASRGLAGGETQYF. The chain has TRBV27 and TRBJ2-5; 15 nucleotides match TRBD2. Germline V gene data show CDR1 as MNHEY and CDR2 as SMNVEV (reference sequence). The CDR3 has 14 residues. V shed 6 bases and J 4 bases; nucleotides not matched to a gene: 0.